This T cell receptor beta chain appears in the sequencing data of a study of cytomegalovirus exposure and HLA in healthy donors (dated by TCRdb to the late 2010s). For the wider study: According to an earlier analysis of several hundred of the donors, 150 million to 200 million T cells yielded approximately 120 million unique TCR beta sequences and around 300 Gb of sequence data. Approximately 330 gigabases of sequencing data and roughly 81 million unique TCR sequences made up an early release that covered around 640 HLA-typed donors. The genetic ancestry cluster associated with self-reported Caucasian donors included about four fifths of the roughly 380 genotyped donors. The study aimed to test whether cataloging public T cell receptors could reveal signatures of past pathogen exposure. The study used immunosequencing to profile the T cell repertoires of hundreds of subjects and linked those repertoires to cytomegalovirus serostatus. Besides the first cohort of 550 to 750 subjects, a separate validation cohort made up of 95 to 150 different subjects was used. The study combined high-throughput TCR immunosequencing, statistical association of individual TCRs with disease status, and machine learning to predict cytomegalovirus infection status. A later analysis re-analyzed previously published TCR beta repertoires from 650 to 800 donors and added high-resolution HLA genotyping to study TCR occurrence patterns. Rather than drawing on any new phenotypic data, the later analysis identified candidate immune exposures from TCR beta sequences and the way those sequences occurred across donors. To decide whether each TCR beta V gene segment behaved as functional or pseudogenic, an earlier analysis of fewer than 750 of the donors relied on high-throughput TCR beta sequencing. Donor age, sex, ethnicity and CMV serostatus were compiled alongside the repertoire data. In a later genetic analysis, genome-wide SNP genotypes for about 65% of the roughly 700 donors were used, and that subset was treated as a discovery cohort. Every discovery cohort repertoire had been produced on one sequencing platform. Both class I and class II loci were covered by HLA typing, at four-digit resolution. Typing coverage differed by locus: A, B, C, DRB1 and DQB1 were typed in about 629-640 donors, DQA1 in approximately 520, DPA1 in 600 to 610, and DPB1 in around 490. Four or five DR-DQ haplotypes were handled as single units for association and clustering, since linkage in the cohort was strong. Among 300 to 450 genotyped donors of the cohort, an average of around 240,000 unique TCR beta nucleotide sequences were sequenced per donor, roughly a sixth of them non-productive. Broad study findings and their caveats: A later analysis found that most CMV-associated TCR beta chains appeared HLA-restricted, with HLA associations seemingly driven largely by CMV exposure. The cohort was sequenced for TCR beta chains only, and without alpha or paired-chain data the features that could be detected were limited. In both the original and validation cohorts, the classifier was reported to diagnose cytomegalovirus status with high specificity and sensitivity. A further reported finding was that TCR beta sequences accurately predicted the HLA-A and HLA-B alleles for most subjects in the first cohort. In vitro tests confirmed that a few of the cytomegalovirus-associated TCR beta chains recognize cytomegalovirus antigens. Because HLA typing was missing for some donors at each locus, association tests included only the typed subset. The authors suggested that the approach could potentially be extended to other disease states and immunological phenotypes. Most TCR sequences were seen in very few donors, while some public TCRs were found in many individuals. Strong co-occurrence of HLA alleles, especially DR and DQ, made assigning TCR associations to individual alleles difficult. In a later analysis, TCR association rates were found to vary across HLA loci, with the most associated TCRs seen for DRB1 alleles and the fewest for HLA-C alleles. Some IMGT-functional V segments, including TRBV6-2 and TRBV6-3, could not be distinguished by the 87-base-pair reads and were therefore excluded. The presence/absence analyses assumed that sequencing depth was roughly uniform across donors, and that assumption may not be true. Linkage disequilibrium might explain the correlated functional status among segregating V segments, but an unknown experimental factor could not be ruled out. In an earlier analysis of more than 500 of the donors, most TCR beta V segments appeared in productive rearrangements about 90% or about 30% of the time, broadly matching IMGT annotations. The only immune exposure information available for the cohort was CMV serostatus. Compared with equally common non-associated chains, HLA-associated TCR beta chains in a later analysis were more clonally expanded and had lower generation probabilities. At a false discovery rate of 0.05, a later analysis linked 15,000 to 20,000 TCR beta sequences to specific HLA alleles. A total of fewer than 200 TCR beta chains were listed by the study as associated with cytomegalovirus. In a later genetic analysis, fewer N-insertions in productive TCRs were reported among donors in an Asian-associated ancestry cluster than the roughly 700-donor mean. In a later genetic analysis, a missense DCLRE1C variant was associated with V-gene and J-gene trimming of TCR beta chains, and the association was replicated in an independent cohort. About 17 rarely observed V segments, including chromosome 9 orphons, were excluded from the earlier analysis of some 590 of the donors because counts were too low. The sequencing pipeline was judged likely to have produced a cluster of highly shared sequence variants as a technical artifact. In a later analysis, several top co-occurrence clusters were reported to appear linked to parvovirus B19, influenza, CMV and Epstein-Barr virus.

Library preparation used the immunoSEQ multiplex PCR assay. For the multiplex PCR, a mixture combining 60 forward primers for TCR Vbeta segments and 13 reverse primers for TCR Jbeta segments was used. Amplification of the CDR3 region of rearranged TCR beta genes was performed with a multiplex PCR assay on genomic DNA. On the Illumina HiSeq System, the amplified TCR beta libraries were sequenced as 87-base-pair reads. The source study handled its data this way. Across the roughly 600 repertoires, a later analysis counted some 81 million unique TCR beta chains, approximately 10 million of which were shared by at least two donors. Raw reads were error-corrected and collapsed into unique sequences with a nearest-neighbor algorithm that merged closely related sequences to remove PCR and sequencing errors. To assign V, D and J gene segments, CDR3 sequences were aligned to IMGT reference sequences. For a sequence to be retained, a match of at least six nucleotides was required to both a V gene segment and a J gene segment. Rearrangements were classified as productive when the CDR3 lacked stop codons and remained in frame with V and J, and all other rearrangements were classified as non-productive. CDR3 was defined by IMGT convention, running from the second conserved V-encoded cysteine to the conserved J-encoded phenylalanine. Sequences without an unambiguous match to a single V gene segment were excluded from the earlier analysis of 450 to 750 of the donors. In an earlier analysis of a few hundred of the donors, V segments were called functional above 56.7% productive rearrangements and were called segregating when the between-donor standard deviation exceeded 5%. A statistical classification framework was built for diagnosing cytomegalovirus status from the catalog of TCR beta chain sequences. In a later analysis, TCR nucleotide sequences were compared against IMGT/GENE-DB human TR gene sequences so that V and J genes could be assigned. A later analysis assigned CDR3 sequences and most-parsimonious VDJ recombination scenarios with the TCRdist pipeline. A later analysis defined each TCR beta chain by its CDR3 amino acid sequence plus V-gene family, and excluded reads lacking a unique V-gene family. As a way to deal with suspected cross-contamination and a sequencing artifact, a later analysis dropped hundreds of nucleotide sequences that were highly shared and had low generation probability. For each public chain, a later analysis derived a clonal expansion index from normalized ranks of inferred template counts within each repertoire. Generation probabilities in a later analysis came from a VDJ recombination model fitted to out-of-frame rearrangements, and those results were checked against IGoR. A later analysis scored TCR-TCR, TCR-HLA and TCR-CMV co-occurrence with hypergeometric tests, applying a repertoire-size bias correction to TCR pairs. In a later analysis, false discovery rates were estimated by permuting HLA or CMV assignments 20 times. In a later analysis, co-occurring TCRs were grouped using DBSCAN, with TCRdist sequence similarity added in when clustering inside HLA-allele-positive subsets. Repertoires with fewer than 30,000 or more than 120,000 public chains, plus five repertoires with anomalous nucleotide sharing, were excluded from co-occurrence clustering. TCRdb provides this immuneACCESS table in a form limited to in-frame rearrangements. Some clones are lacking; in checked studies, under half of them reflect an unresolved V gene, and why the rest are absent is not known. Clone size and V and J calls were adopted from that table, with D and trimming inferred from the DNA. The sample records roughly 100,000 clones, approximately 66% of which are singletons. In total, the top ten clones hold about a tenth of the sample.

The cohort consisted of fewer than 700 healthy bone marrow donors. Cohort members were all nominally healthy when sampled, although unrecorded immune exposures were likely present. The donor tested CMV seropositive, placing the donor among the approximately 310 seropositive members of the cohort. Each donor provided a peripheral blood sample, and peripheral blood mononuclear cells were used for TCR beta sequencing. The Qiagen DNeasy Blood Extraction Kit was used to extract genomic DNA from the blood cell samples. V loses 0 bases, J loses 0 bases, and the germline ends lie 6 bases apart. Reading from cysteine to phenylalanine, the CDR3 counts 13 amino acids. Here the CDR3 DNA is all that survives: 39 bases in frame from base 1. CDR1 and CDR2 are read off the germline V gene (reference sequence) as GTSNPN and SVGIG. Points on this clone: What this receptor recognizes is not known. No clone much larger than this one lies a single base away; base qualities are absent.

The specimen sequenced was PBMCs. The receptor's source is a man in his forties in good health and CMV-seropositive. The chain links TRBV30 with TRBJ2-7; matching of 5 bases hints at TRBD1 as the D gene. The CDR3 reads CAWSVGDSYEQYF. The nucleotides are TGTGCCTGGAGTGTAGGGGACTCCTACGAGCAGTACTTC.